This TCR beta chain was recovered during a study of cytomegalovirus exposure and HLA in healthy donors. Study-level information: Assignment to the Caucasian-associated ancestry cluster applied to roughly 80% of the approximately 420 genotyped donors.

Regarding the study as a whole: Analysis was performed later, and it showed HLA-associated TCR beta chains to be more clonally expanded than equally common others. The later analysis indicated that the majority of CMV-associated TCR beta chains appeared HLA-restricted. Later findings reportedly placed an Asian-associated ancestry cluster below the roughly 730-donor mean for N-insertions.

CDR3 length: 16 residues. In germline, CDR1 is SGHRS, CDR2 YFSETQ. The V gene lost 4 bases and the J gene lost 0 bases, with 14 bases spanning the gap. PCR involved 60 Vbeta and 13 Jbeta primers. Sequencing used immunoSEQ multiplex PCR; TCRdb keeps in-frame clones, though not all of them. The data show 180,000 or so clones, with more than 70% seen just once and approximately 1.3% held by the top ten. A note on this clone: As yet, its antigen is unknown.

The genes are TRBV5-1 and TRBJ1-3, with D maybe TRBD1 (6 bases). Input material: PBMCs. The clonotype comes from a girl aged 10-17 years in good health and CMV-seropositive. The CDR3 loop reads CASSARGRSSGNTIYF. The CDR3 nucleotides read TGCGCCAGCAGCGCCAGGGGTCGCTCCTCTGGAAACACCATATATTTT. The full variable domain, its missing parts supplied by reference TRBV5-1 and TRBJ1-3, is KAGVTQTPRYLIKTRGQQVTLSCSPISGHRSVSWYQQTPGQGLQFLFEYFSETQRNKGNFPGRFSGRQFSNSRSEMNVSTLELGDSALYLCASSARGRSSGNTIYFGEGSWLTVV.